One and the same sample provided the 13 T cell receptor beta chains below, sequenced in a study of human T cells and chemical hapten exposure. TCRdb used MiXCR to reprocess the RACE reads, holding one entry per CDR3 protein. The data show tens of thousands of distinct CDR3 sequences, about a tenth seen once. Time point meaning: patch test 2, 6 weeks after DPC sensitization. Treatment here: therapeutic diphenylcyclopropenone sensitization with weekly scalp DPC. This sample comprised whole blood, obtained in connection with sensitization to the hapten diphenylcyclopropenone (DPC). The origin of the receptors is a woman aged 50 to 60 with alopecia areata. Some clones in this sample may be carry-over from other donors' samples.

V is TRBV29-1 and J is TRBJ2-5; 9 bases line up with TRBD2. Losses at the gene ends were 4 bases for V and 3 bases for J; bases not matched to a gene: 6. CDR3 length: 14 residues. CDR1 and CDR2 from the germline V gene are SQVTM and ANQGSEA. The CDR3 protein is CSVGQLAGEETQYF. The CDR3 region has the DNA TGCAGCGTTGGGCAGTTAGCGGGAGAAGAGACCCAGTACTTC.

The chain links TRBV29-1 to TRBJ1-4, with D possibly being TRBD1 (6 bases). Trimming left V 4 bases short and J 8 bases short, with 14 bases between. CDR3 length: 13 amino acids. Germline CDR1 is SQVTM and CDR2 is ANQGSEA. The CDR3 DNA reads TGCAGCGTTGGCGCCTTGGACAGCGAAAAACTGTTTTTT. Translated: CSVGALDSEKLFF.

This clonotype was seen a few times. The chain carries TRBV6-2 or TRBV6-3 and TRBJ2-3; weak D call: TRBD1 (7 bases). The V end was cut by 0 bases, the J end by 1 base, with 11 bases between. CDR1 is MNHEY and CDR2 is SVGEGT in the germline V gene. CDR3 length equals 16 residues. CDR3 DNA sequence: TGTGCCAGCAGTTACTCCGGAGGGGGCCGCACAGATACGCAGTATTTT. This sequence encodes CASSYSGGGRTDTQYF.

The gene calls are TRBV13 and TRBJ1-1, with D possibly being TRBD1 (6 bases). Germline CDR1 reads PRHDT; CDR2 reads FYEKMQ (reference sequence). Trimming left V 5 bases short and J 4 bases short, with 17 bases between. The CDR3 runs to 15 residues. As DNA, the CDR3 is TGTGCCAGCAGCCTATACAGGGTATCAGGCACTGAAGCTTTCTTT. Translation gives CASSLYRVSGTEAFF.

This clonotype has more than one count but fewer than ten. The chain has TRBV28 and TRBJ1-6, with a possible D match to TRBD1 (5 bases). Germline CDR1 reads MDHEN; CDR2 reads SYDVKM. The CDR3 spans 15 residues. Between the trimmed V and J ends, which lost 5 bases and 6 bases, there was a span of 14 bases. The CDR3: CASSRWSGSNSPLHF. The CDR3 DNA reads TGTGCCAGCAGTAGGTGGTCAGGGTCTAATTCACCCCTCCACTTT.

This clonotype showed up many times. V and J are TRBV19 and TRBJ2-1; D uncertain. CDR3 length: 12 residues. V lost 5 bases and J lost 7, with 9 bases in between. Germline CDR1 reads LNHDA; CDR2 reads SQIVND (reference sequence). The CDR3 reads CASSDPWNEQFF. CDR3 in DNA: TGTGCCAGTAGTGATCCGTGGAATGAGCAGTTCTTC.

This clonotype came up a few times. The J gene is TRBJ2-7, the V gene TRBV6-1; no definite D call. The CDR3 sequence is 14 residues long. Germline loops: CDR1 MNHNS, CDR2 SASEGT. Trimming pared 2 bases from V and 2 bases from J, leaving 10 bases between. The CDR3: CASSEPLPAYEQYF. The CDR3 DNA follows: TGTGCCAGCAGTGAACCACTGCCCGCCTACGAGCAGTACTTC.

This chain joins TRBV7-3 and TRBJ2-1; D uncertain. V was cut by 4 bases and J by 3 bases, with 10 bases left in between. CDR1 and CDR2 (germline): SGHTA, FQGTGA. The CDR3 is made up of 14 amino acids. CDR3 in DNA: TGTGCCAGCAGCTCTTACGTAGGCTACAATGAGCAGTTCTTC. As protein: CASSSYVGYNEQFF. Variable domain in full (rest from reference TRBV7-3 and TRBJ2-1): GAGVSQTPSNKVTEKGKYVELRCDPISGHTALYWYRQSLGQGPEFLIYFQGTGAADDSGLPNDRFFAVRPEGSVSTLKIQRTERGDSAVYLCASSSYVGYNEQFFGPGTRLTVL.

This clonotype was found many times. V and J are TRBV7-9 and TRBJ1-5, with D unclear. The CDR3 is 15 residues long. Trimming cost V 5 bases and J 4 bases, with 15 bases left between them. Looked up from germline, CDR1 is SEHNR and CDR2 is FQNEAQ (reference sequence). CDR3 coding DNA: TGTGCCAGCAGCGACGGCGGGATGCTTAATCAGCCCCAGCATTTT. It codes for CASSDGGMLNQPQHF.

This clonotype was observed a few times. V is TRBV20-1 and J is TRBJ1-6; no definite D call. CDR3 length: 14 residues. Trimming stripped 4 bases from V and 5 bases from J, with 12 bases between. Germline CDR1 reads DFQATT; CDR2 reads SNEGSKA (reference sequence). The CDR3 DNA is TGCAGTGCTATCTCACCCACAAATAATTCACCCCTCCACTTT. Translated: CSAISPTNNSPLHF.

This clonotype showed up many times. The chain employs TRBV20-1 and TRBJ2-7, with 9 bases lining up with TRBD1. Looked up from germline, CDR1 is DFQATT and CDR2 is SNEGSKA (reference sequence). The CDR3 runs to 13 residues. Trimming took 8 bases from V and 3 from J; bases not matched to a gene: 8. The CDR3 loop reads CSSRGTGYYEQYF. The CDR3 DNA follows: TGCAGTTCCAGGGGGACAGGGTACTACGAGCAGTACTTC.

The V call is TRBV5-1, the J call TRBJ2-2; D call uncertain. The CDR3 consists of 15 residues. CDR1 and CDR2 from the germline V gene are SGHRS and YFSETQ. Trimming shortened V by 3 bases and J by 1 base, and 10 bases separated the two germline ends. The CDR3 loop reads CASSSGLLNTGELFF. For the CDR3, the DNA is TGCGCCAGCAGCTCGGGTCTTCTGAACACCGGGGAGCTGTTTTTT.

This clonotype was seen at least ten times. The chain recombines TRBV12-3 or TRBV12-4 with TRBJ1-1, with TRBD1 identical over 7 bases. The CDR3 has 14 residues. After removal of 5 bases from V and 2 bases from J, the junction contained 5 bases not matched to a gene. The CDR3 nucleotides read TGTGCCAGCAGTCTGACAGGGAGAAACACTGAAGCTTTCTTT. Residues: CASSLTGRNTEAFF.